This T cell receptor (beta chain) is drawn from a study of OX40 agonist ivuxolimab in advanced cancers. This CDR3 is 13 amino acids long. The V and J ends lost 4 bases and 4 bases respectively, with 12 bases between them. Germline lookup yields CDR1 SGDLS and CDR2 YYNGEE. Repertoires were generated with immunoSEQ multiplex PCR, while TCRdb's copy carries only in-frame clones and drops some. This table has roughly 50,000 clones, about nine tenths appearing once. V is TRBV9 and J is TRBJ2-7, with unresolved D. The starting material was CD4+ or CD8+ T cells sorted from blood, obtained in a trial of the OX40 agonist ivuxolimab. The receptor comes from an adult with an advanced solid tumor such as melanoma, head and neck, liver or kidney cancer. The CDR3 DNA reads as TGTGCCAGCAGCCCAGGTCACGTTTACGAGCAGTACTTC. Translated: CASSPGHVYEQYF.